This T cell receptor (beta chain) is drawn from a study of cytomegalovirus exposure and HLA in healthy donors. General study points: Earlier analysis looked at TCR beta V segments, and most were productive about 87% or about 30% of the time.

The germline gives CDR1 SGHNT, CDR2 YYREEE (reference sequence). There are 18 residues in the CDR3. Trimming cost V 4 bases and J 1 base, with 18 bases left between them. Concerning this clone itself: Its antigen is unknown.

The PCR was carried out with 60 Vbeta primers and 13 Jbeta primers. Some clones are missing from TCRdb's copy, which holds only in-frame ones; the method was immunoSEQ multiplex PCR. The sample includes more than 100,000 clones, approximately 87% of them seen just once. Sequenced material: PBMCs. This clonotype was obtained from a woman in her 30s in good health and CMV-seronegative. This chain uses TRBV5-4 with TRBJ2-6; tentative D call: TRBD2 (6 bases). CDR3 DNA sequence: TGTGCCAGCAGCCTAACACCGGGACTGAATTCTGGGGCCAACGTCCTGACTTTC. Translated: CASSLTPGLNSGANVLTF.